This T cell receptor beta chain was sequenced in a study of radiation and T cells in renal cell carcinoma. Study at large: Nephrectomy followed 15 Gy stereotactic body radiation by 4 weeks.

Notes on the study in general: Top tumor clonotypes rose in blood 2 weeks post-radiation, then contracted.

J gave up 8 bases and V 11 bases, and 9 bases lay outside the gene matches. In germline, CDR1 is MNHNS, CDR2 SASEGT. There are 13 residues in the CDR3. The time point was: blood 2 weeks post-SBRT. Described treatment: 15 Gy SBRT to primary tumor, nephrectomy 4 weeks later. Serial blood draws occurred at baseline and 2 and 4 weeks post-SBRT. Using immunoSEQ multiplex PCR, the repertoire was profiled, and TCRdb retains in-frame clones only, with some absent. This table holds around 120,000 clones, approximately 75% found once. In regard to this clone: No antigen is known for it.

This chain uses TRBV6-1 with TRBJ2-1; TRBD2 matches at 10 bases. The sequence was obtained from a woman between 55 and 75 years old with renal cell carcinoma. Sequencing was performed on blood, taken from a patient whose treatment included radiotherapy and nephrectomy. CDR3 DNA sequence: TGTGCCTCGGGGGCTAGCGGGAGCCATGAGCAGTTCTTC. Amino acid sequence: CASGASGSHEQFF.